These T cell receptor beta chains were read from a single sample in a study of T cells in Graves' hyperthyroidism and ophthalmopathy. TCRdb fed the multiplex PCR reads into MiXCR, producing one record per CDR3 protein. The sample holds around 620,000 distinct CDR3 sequences, approximately 44% seen once. Material for sequencing was peripheral blood or thyroid tissue (not recorded which). The receptors shown here come from an adult woman with Graves' disease, either hyperthyroidism or ophthalmopathy (not recorded which). CDR3s include the opening cysteine and the closing phenylalanine or tryptophan. D genes are given only for firm matches. Size is omitted from some rows. Given values are once, few, many or a class for expanded clones.

TRBJ1-3 | few | TRBD1 | TRBV10-2 | TGCGCCAGCGCGAGACAGGGAACCCAGAACACCATATATTTT | CASARQGTQNTIYF
TRBJ2-7 | . | . | TRBV25-1 | TGTGCCAGCGGAATGGGGGGGACAACATACGAGCAGTACTTC | CASGMGGTTYEQYF
TRBJ1-5 | . | TRBD1 | TRBV10-3 | TGTGCCATCAGCGGACAGGGCCAAAATCAGCCCCAGCATTTT | CAISGQGQNQPQHF
TRBJ1-1 | . | . | TRBV6-4 | TGTGCCAGCAGTGACGCAGCGGGGGGTATGGCTGAAGCTTTCTTT | CASSDAAGGMAEAFF
TRBJ2-5 | many | TRBD1 | TRBV20-1 | TGCAGTGCTACCGTCGACAGGGAGAGAGAGACCCAGTACTTC | CSATVDRERETQYF
TRBJ2-7 | many | . | TRBV12-3/TRBV12-4 | TGTGCCAGCAGTTTAAAGGGCGGGCTAGGACCCTACGAGCAGTACTTC | CASSLKGGLGPYEQYF
TRBJ2-2 | . | . | TRBV28 | TGTGCCAGCACCAAGGACGGGGAGCTGTTTTTT | CASTKDGELFF
TRBJ1-2 | . | TRBD1 | TRBV7-9 | TGTGCCAGCAGCTTAGGACAGGGCGTCTGGGATGGCTACACCTTC | CASSLGQGVWDGYTF
TRBJ2-1 | . | TRBD2 | TRBV5-1 | TGCGCCAGCAGCTTGGTCGGGGGGGGGGACACTGAGCAGTTCTTC | CASSLVGGGDTEQFF
TRBJ2-6 | . | . | TRBV5-1 | TGCGCCAGCAGCCTAACAGGAGGGGCATCTGGGGCCAACGTCCTGACTTTC | CASSLTGGASGANVLTF
TRBJ2-5 | once | TRBD2 | TRBV7-8 | TGTGCCAGCTCGGGGAGGGGAGGGTACGAGACCCAGTACTTC | CASSGRGGYETQYF
TRBJ2-5 | . | . | TRBV29-1 | TGCAGCGTTCTGAGTGAGACCCAGTACTTC | CSVLSETQYF
TRBJ2-7 | many | TRBD2 | TRBV5-4 | TGTGCCAGCAGCGCCGCTAGCGGGGTCCTACTACGCGAGCAGTACTTC | CASSAASGVLLREQYF
TRBJ2-7 | . | . | TRBV10-3 | TGTGCCATCAGTCCGGAACAGGGCACCTACGAGCAGTACTTC | CAISPEQGTYEQYF
TRBJ2-7 | . | . | TRBV24-1 | TGTGCCACCAGTGGAGGAGGGGGCTACGAGCAGTACTTC | CATSGGGGYEQYF
TRBJ2-7 | . | . | TRBV5-1 | TGCGCCAGCAGCTTCGGACGGATGTCCAGTGAGCAGTACTTC | CASSFGRMSSEQYF
TRBJ1-2 | . | . | TRBV20-1 | TGCAGTGCTAGGGCCCGGCTGCCAGGCTATGGCTACACCTTC | CSARARLPGYGYTF
TRBJ1-4 | many | . | TRBV15 | TGTGCCACCAGCAGAGATTACGGAATAGACGCCCGCTCTTGGAATGAAAAACTGTTTTTT | CATSRDYGIDARSWNEKLFF
TRBJ1-2 | few | . | TRBV20-1 | TGCAGTGCTCCCGCCGTCACGAACTATGGCTACACCTTC | CSAPAVTNYGYTF
TRBJ1-4 | . | . | TRBV29-1 | TGCAGCGTTGAGATCACGGGGGGGAAAAATGAAAAACTGTTTTTT | CSVEITGGKNEKLFF
TRBJ1-5 | . | . | TRBV10-3 | TGTATCACCTCGACGGGGGGCATTAATCAGCCCCAGCATTTT | CITSTGGINQPQHF
TRBJ2-1 | . | TRBD2 | TRBV10-3 | TGTGCCATCAGTGAGCAGCGGGAGGGCCGAGAGCAGTTCTTC | CAISEQREGREQFF
TRBJ2-7 | many | . | TRBV12-3/TRBV12-4 | TGTGCCAGCAGTCCTTTCGGTTTGTCCTACGAGCAGTACTTC | CASSPFGLSYEQYF
TRBJ1-1 | many | . | TRBV25-1 | TGTGCCAGCGTCGCTGGGAACACTGAAGCTTTCTTT | CASVAGNTEAFF
TRBJ2-2 | . | TRBD1 | TRBV10-3 | TGTGCCAGCAGTGAACAGGGGCTGGGGAAGACCGGGGAGCTGTTTTTT | CASSEQGLGKTGELFF
TRBJ1-5 | . | . | TRBV7-2 | TGTGCCAGCAGCCTTCTCTTGGACACATATCAGCCCCAGCATTTT | CASSLLLDTYQPQHF
TRBJ2-5 | . | . | TRBV10-3 | TGTGCCATCAGCGGGGGGCGAGGTGAGGAGACCCAGTACTTC | CAISGGRGEETQYF
TRBJ2-2 | . | TRBD1 | TRBV9 | TGTGCCAGCAGCCCAGAGACAGGGGACGGGGAGCTGTTTTTT | CASSPETGDGELFF
TRBJ1-1 | many | . | TRBV2 | TGTGCCAGCAGTGATTCCCGCGCGGACACTGAAGCTTTCTTT | CASSDSRADTEAFF
TRBJ1-2 | few | . | TRBV10-3 | TGTGCCATCAGTGGATGGGACTATGGCTACACCTTC | CAISGWDYGYTF
TRBJ2-7 | . | TRBD1 | TRBV14 | TGTGCCAGCAGCCTGACCGGGACAGGGGACGAGCAGTACTTC | CASSLTGTGDEQYF
TRBJ2-1 | few | . | TRBV5-1 | TGCGCCAGCAGCTTGGGCGGGACAGCCTACAATGAGCAGTTCTTC | CASSLGGTAYNEQFF
TRBJ1-6 | many | TRBD1 | TRBV6-5 | TGTGCCAGCAGTTACTCGATGCTTGGGGACAGGAATTCACCCCTCCACTTT | CASSYSMLGDRNSPLHF
TRBJ2-1 | . | . | TRBV2 | TGTGCCAGCAGTTACTCCGAGCAGTTCTTC | CASSYSEQFF
TRBJ1-2 | . | . | TRBV12-3/TRBV12-4 | TGTGCCAGCAGTTTCGAGTTGGGCTACACCTTC | CASSFELGYTF
TRBJ1-1 | many | . | TRBV11-2 | TGTGCCAGCAGTGTTGCGCGGGGGAAAGCTTTCTTT | CASSVARGKAFF
TRBJ2-7 | . | . | TRBV7-9 | TGTGTCAGCAGCCTGTGGGGATACGAGCAGTACTTC | CVSSLWGYEQYF
TRBJ2-1 | . | . | TRBV7-9 | TGTGCCAGCAGCTTATTCGGGGATGAGCAGTTCTTC | CASSLFGDEQFF
TRBJ1-2 | . | . | TRBV15 | TGTGCCACCAGCACCGCCGGGGGGCGAGACTATGGCTACACCTTC | CATSTAGGRDYGYTF
TRBJ1-5 | . | TRBD1 | TRBV15 | TGTGCCACCAGCCGCCGGACAGGACGGGGTGTGGGAAATCAGCCCCAGCATTTT | CATSRRTGRGVGNQPQHF
TRBJ2-7 | . | . | TRBV5-1 | TGCGCCAGCAGCTTTAGGGGCAGGGCATCTTCCGAGCAGTACTTC | CASSFRGRASSEQYF
TRBJ1-4 | many | TRBD1 | TRBV20-1 | TGCAGTGCTAGCACCACAGGGGGGGATTATGAAAAACTGTTTTTT | CSASTTGGDYEKLFF
TRBJ2-3 | few | . | TRBV5-4 | TGTGCCAGCAGCGGAACAAGGGGCACAGATACGCAGTATTTT | CASSGTRGTDTQYF
TRBJ2-3 | . | TRBD2 | TRBV19 | TGTGCCGCGGGGGGGATGGATACGCAGTATTTT | CAAGGMDTQYF
TRBJ2-7 | . | . | TRBV12-3/TRBV12-4 | TGTGCCAGCAGCGTAGTGGAAGGCTACGAGCAGTACTTC | CASSVVEGYEQYF